The entry below describes one TCR beta chain. In this sample, this clonotype turned up many times. It has no known antigen specificity. Within one base of it there is no much larger clone, and no base qualities were kept. This was a case-control study nested in a cohort of healthcare workers in London, UK, who had nasopharyngeal swab PCR tests and blood samples taken every week. Between 23 and 31 March 2020, the week of the UK lockdown, healthcare workers were enrolled and then followed up weekly for as long as 16 weeks. Library prep was done by 5' RACE. The listed sequencing device is NextSeq 500. The TCR library protocol attached unique molecular identifiers to individual cDNA molecules to correct for sequencing error and PCR bias. Both TCR alpha and beta chains were sequenced, and tight co-correlation was observed between alpha and beta sequence abundances in each sample. Per the source publication's procedure: Decombinator V4 was used to annotate the V gene, J gene and CDR3 of the TCR sequences. TCRs were defined as expanded if a significant change between any two time points was detected under a Poisson model with p below 0.0001. TCR abundances were normalised to the total number of TCRs sequenced per sample and expressed as counts per million. MAIT TCRs were defined by TRAV1-2 paired with TRAJ12, TRAJ20 or TRAJ33, and iNKT TCRs by TRAV10 paired with TRAJ18. VDJdb, accessed 1 November 2021, was searched for CMV, EBV and SARS-CoV-2 annotated TCRs, excluding TCRs annotated for multiple antigens. TCRdb passed the public sequencing reads through fastp at Q25 and MiXCR, retaining productive beta sequences. For every CDR3 protein sequence, its rows merge into one entry that carries the most common genes and DNA. In this record, the V and J calls reflect TCRdb's handling and not the investigators' own analysis. The sample profile shows about 35,000 distinct CDR3 sequences; 5.5% of them were found once. In total, the top ten clones hold more than 3.5% of the sample.

This sample was taken from a study of early T cells in non-severe SARS-CoV-2 infection (dated by TCRdb to about 2021). Describing the broader study: Because TCR sequencing was done on bulk RNA from unsorted whole blood, the alpha and beta chains could not be paired.

From cysteine to phenylalanine, the CDR3 is 12 amino acids long. The retained sequence is limited to the CDR3, 36 bases, with the frame set at the first base. Reading the germline V gene (reference sequence) gives CDR1 DFQATT and CDR2 SNEGSKA. The junction carries 7 bases between V and J, which are trimmed by 0 bases and 5 bases respectively. The research as a whole found: VDJdb matching was skewed toward anti-spike CD8 responses, so virus-specific expansions were likely underestimated and private and CD4 specificities were missed.

Recombination linked TRBV20-1 to TRBJ2-5; too little of a D gene remains to name it. The sample consisted of whole blood, taken at baseline. This TCR derives from an adult who was a healthcare worker with PCR-confirmed SARS-CoV-2 infection or an uninfected control (not recorded which). The DNA is TGCAGTGCTAGAGATCTATCGGAGACCCAGTACTTC. Its coded protein is CSARDLSETQYF.